These T cell receptor beta chains were read from a single sample in a study of shared clonotypes between healthy human individuals. Sequencing was performed with immunoSEQ multiplex PCR; in TCRdb, only in-frame clones are kept and a portion is missing. The sample includes some 630,000 clones, approximately 96% seen only once; the top ten take 0.11%. The sequenced sample consisted of naive CD8+ T cells sorted from blood. These receptors all come from a woman aged 30 to 39 in good health. CDR3s include the opening cysteine and the closing phenylalanine or tryptophan. The order of the fields is J gene, D gene, clone size, V gene, CDR3 DNA, CDR3 protein. A D gene is named only where the DNA matches it firmly. Where a row states a size, it is once, few, many or the class of an expanded clone; other rows omit it.

J: TRBJ2-5; D: -; size: -; V: TRBV28; DNA: TGTGCCAGCAGCACTCAGAAGGAAGGGGCCGTTTTCAGGGCTGAGGGGGAGACCCAGTACTTC; CDR3: CASSTQKEGAVFRAEGETQYF
J: TRBJ2-1; D: TRBD1; size: -; V: TRBV4-1; DNA: TGCGCCAGCAGGGGGCGGGGACAGGGCTACAATGAGCAGTTCTTC; CDR3: CASRGRGQGYNEQFF
J: TRBJ1-2; D: -; size: -; V: TRBV13; DNA: TGTGCCAGCAGCTTAGGACAGGGCCCCTATGGCTACACCTTC; CDR3: CASSLGQGPYGYTF
J: TRBJ2-3; D: -; size: -; V: TRBV30; DNA: TGTGCCTGGAGTGTAGGGAGGACACTGTCCACAGATACGCAGTATTTT; CDR3: CAWSVGRTLSTDTQYF
J: TRBJ1-1; D: -; size: -; V: TRBV11-2; DNA: TGTGCCAGCAGCTTAAACCCCCCCAGGGGATCAGCTTTCTTT; CDR3: CASSLNPPRGSAFF
J: TRBJ2-7; D: -; size: -; V: TRBV2; DNA: TGTGCCAGCAGTTATGGATACACCAACTCCTACGAGCAGTACTTC; CDR3: CASSYGYTNSYEQYF
J: TRBJ2-1; D: -; size: -; V: TRBV5-6; DNA: TGTGCCAGCAGCCCTAAACAGGGAGATGAGCAGTTCTTC; CDR3: CASSPKQGDEQFF
J: TRBJ2-2; D: -; size: -; V: TRBV7-3; DNA: TGTGCCAGCAGCTTATTCACCGGGGAGCTGTTTTTT; CDR3: CASSLFTGELFF
J: TRBJ2-1; D: -; size: once; V: TRBV4-1; DNA: TGCGCCAGCAGCCAAACCCAGGGAATGTGGGACAATGAGCAGTTCTTC; CDR3: CASSQTQGMWDNEQFF
J: TRBJ1-2; D: -; size: -; V: TRBV6-5; DNA: TGTGCCAGCAGTTACTCAGGAATGTACTATGGCTACACCTTC; CDR3: CASSYSGMYYGYTF
J: TRBJ2-2; D: -; size: once; V: TRBV12-5; DNA: TGTGCTAGTGGACGGGACATACACACCGGGGAGCTGTTTTTT; CDR3: CASGRDIHTGELFF
J: TRBJ2-5; D: -; size: once; V: TRBV2; DNA: TGTGCCAGCAGTGTACAAGTTGGGCAAGAGACCCAGTACTTC; CDR3: CASSVQVGQETQYF
J: TRBJ2-7; D: -; size: -; V: TRBV7-9; DNA: TGTGCCAGCAGCTCGGGACCTTCCTACGAGCAGTACTTC; CDR3: CASSSGPSYEQYF
J: TRBJ1-2; D: -; size: -; V: TRBV6-1; DNA: TGTGCCAGCAGTGAATCTGGCTCCTATGGCTACACCTTC; CDR3: CASSESGSYGYTF
J: TRBJ2-1; D: TRBD1; size: -; V: TRBV27; DNA: TGTGCCAGCAGTTTCCTACCCCCCGGGACAGAAGACTACAATGAGCAGTTCTTC; CDR3: CASSFLPPGTEDYNEQFF
J: TRBJ2-2; D: TRBD2; size: -; V: TRBV9; DNA: TGTGCCAGCAGATTCGACGAGGGGACTAAAAACGGGGAGCTGTTTTTT; CDR3: CASRFDEGTKNGELFF
J: TRBJ2-1; D: TRBD2; size: -; V: TRBV11-1; DNA: TGTGCCAGCAGCCTCACTAGCGGGAGCTACAATGAGCAGTTCTTC; CDR3: CASSLTSGSYNEQFF
J: TRBJ2-7; D: TRBD2; size: -; V: TRBV6-5; DNA: TGTGCCACGGGACTAGCGGGCCCCCTTTTCTACGAGCAGTACTTC; CDR3: CATGLAGPLFYEQYF